Each of the 10 T cell receptor beta chains below was sequenced from the same sample in a study of cytomegalovirus exposure and HLA in healthy donors. Both 60 Vbeta primers and 13 Jbeta primers went into the PCR. Profiling relied on immunoSEQ multiplex PCR, and the TCRdb table lists in-frame clones only, not all of them. Of some 150,000 clones listed, roughly 85% were seen once; the top ten hold 1.7%. The sample taken for sequencing was PBMCs. All receptors derive from a young woman in good health and CMV-seronegative.

The V and J genes are TRBV28 and TRBJ1-2, with D possibly being TRBD1 (5 bases). The length of the CDR3 is 11 residues. V lost 6 bases and J lost 7, with 9 bases in between. Germline V gene data show CDR1 as MDHEN and CDR2 as SYDVKM. CDR3 in DNA: TGTGCCAGCAGGGGCGACAGTGGCTACACCTTC. Translated, it gives CASRGDSGYTF.

This clone was counted between two and nine times. This chain joins TRBV9 and TRBJ1-1; 7 bases line up with TRBD1. The V gene end was trimmed by 4 bases and the J gene end by 1 base; junction bases not matched to a gene: 7. The CDR3 covers 15 residues. Germline CDR1 is SGDLS and CDR2 is YYNGEE. The CDR3 here is CASSTQGGRNTEAFF. As DNA, the CDR3 is TGTGCCAGCAGCACTCAAGGGGGCCGGAACACTGAAGCTTTCTTT.

V is TRBV5-4 and J is TRBJ2-7; TRBD2 matches at 8 bases. The CDR3 is 14 amino acids. V lost 1 base and J lost 3; bases outside the gene matches: 3. The germline gives CDR1 SGHNT, CDR2 YYREEE (reference sequence). The CDR3 DNA reads as TGTGCCAGCAGCTTGTCCCTAGCGGGCTACGAGCAGTACTTC. Amino acids: CASSLSLAGYEQYF.

This chain joins TRBV6-1 and TRBJ2-1; D might be TRBD1 (5 bases). V lost 7 bases, J lost 5 bases, and 12 bases lay in between. The CDR3 has 13 amino acids. Germline V gene lookup returns CDR1 MNHNS and CDR2 SASEGT. DNA for the CDR3: TGTGCCAGCACCCGGACATTGGACAATGAGCAGTTCTTC. Residues: CASTRTLDNEQFF.

The chain employs TRBV21-1 and TRBJ2-2; TRBD2, as called in the table, went unchecked against the DNA. TRBV21-1 counts as a pseudogene. The CDR3 loop spans 18 amino acids. CDR3 nucleotide sequence: TGTGCCAGCAGCAAAGCAGGGGACTATCTTTTGTACACCGGGGAGCTGTTTTTT. Translating it yields CASSKAGDYLLYTGELFF.

This chain joins TRBV15 and TRBJ2-3; TRBD1 is a possible D gene (6 bases). This CDR3 is built from 17 residues. Trimming pared 3 bases from V and 0 bases from J, leaving 16 bases between. The germline CDR1 and CDR2 sequences are LNHNV and YYDKDF (reference sequence). CDR3 sequence: CATSSPLRDISTDTQYF. The CDR3 bases are TGTGCCACCAGCAGCCCCCTCCGGGACATAAGCACAGATACGCAGTATTTT.

The chain has TRBV5-4 and TRBJ2-5, with TRBD2 matching over 9 bases. The CDR3 sequence is 19 residues long. CDR1 and CDR2 from the germline V gene are SGHNT and YYREEE (reference sequence). V gave up 1 base and J gave up 0 bases; unmatched junction bases: 13. Written as DNA, the CDR3 is TGTGCCAGCAGCTTGATCGGCAGGTTGGCTAGCGGGGACCAAGAGACCCAGTACTTC. It codes for CASSLIGRLASGDQETQYF.

The rearrangement joins TRBV7-6 to TRBJ1-2; 12 bases align to TRBD1. The CDR3 is made up of 16 amino acids. The V gene end was trimmed by 1 base and the J gene end by 7 bases; junction bases not matched to a gene: 7. Germline lookup yields CDR1 SGHVS and CDR2 FNYEAQ. CDR3 sequence: CASSLGDRGRLGGYTF. Written as DNA, the CDR3 is TGTGCCAGCAGCTTAGGGGACAGGGGGCGTCTTGGTGGCTACACCTTC.

The chain is built from TRBV2 and TRBJ2-1, with 7 bases identical to TRBD1. V shed 1 base, J shed 8 bases, and the junction held 5 bases outside the gene matches. The CDR3 has 14 amino acids. CDR1 is SNHLY and CDR2 is FYNNEI in the germline V gene. CDR3 in DNA: TGTGCCAGCAGTGAAGAAGACAGGGCTGATGAGCAGTTCTTC. Protein product: CASSEEDRADEQFF.

The chain has TRBV2 and TRBJ2-7; D is perhaps TRBD1 (5 bases). Germline lookup yields CDR1 SNHLY and CDR2 FYNNEI. This CDR3 is 11 amino acids long. Trimming pared 9 bases from V and 6 bases from J, leaving 12 bases between. As DNA, the CDR3 is TGTGCCAGAGGGGTTTTTGGCGAGCAGTACTTC. Translated: CARGVFGEQYF.